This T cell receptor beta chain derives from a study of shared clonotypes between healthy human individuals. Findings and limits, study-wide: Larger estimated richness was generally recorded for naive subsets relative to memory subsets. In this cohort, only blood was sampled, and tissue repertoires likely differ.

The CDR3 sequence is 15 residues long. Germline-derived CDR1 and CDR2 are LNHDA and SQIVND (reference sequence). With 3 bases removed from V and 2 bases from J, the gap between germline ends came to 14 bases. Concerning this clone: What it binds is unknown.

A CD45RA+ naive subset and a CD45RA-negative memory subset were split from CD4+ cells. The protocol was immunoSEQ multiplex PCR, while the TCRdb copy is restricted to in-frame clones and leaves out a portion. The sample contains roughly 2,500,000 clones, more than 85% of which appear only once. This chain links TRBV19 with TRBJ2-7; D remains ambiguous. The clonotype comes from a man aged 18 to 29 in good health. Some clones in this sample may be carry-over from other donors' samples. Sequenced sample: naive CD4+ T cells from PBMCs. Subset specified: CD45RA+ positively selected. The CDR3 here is CASSMSRRRPYEQYF. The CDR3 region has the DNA TGTGCCAGTAGTATGAGCAGGCGCAGACCCTACGAGCAGTACTTC. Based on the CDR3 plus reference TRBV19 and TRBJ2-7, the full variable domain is DGGITQSPKYLFRKEGQNVTLSCEQNLNHDAMYWYRQDPGQGLRLIYYSQIVNDFQKGDIAEGYSVSREKKESFPLTVTSAQKNPTAFYLCASSMSRRRPYEQYFGPGTRLTVT.